What follows are 28 T cell receptor beta chains derived from one specimen sequenced in a study of blood T cell repertoires in COVID-19. Assay used: immunoSEQ multiplex PCR; TCRdb lists only in-frame clones, some missing. In the table there are 400,000 to 450,000 clones, about nine tenths of which are singletons. Sample: peripheral blood. All receptors come from a woman aged 50 to 60 with COVID-19, enrolled during active disease.

This clone showed up just once. For the CDR3, the DNA is TGTGCCAGCAGCTTAGATCGGGGTTCACCCCTCCACTTT. Its translation: CASSLDRGSPLHF. The V and J genes are TRBV11-3 and TRBJ1-6, with D unclear. This CDR3 has 13 amino acids. Germline V lookup: CDR1 SGHNT, CDR2 YENEEA. Trimming removed 0 bases at V and 9 bases at J, with 6 bases between.

The CDR3: CASSLRVGGPLGNEQFF. The DNA for the CDR3 is TGTGCCAGCAGCTTACGGGTTGGGGGCCCTCTGGGCAATGAGCAGTTCTTC. This chain links TRBV13 with TRBJ2-1; D is perhaps TRBD1 (6 bases). Trimming cost V 2 bases and J 6 bases, with 20 bases left between them. CDR3 size: 17 residues. From germline, CDR1 is PRHDT and CDR2 FYEKMQ (reference sequence).

The chain couples TRBV27 to TRBJ2-7; 7 bases map to TRBD2. The CDR3 consists of 14 residues. Trimming at V came to 7 bases and at J to 2 bases, leaving 8 bases not matched to a gene. In germline, CDR1 is MNHEY, CDR2 SMNVEV (reference sequence). The CDR3 here is CASTSSGRPYEQYF. The CDR3 DNA reads TGTGCCAGCACCAGTAGCGGGCGTCCCTACGAGCAGTACTTC.

The chain combines TRBV19 with TRBJ1-5; 10 bases fit TRBD1. Germline lookup yields CDR1 LNHDA and CDR2 SQIVND (reference sequence). This CDR3 has 14 residues. V shed 9 bases and J 5 bases; nucleotides not matched to a gene: 7. This CDR3 reads CASPDRGKDQPQHF. CDR3 coding DNA: TGTGCCAGCCCGGACAGGGGGAAAGATCAGCCCCAGCATTTT.

As regards this clone: At one end, the junction sequence differs from germline, possibly due to a read error. The CDR3 protein is CASSSRTGKLFF. DNA of the CDR3: TGTGCCAGCAGTTCAAGAACCGGGAAGCTGTTTTTT. The chain links TRBV7-7 to TRBJ2-2; a weak D match, TRBD2 (5 bases). This CDR3 contains 12 residues. CDR1 is SSHAT and CDR2 is FNYEAQ in the germline V gene (reference sequence).

The genes are TRBV28 and TRBJ2-7, with TRBD2 identical over 7 bases. Germline V gene lookup returns CDR1 MDHEN and CDR2 SYDVKM. This CDR3 is built from 13 residues. V dropped 7 bases and J dropped 3; count of bases not matched to a gene: 6. CDR3 DNA: TGTGCCAGCATTGAGCGGGGTAACTACGAGCAGTACTTC. Protein: CASIERGNYEQYF.

The rearrangement uses TRBV19 and TRBJ1-5; D unclear. There are 15 residues in the CDR3. From germline, CDR1 is LNHDA and CDR2 SQIVND (reference sequence). Trimming took off 7 bases at V and 2 bases at J, with 15 bases between the two ends. CDR3 DNA sequence: TGTGCCAGTACTACGACTCCGGAGGGCAATCAGCCCCAGCATTTT. Its translation is CASTTTPEGNQPQHF.

The rearrangement uses TRBV4-1 and TRBJ1-2; TRBD1 matches 9 bases. Germline CDR1 reads MGHRA; CDR2 reads YSYEKL. The CDR3 has 16 residues. V trimming: 1 base; J trimming: 8 bases; junction bases outside the gene matches: 11. Here the CDR3 reads CASSQVSGTGMSGYTF. The CDR3 DNA reads TGCGCCAGCAGCCAAGTCTCCGGGACAGGGATGAGCGGCTACACCTTC.

The chain has TRBV7-2 and TRBJ2-1; tentatively, D is TRBD1 (7 bases). CDR3 size: 17 residues. V was shortened by 1 base and J by 5 bases, with 18 bases between the two germline ends. Looked up from germline, CDR1 is SGHTA and CDR2 is FQGNSA. CDR3 sequence (DNA): TGTGCCAGCAGCTTAGGGGTGGGGGGACAGCCTAACAATGAGCAGTTCTTC. The encoded protein is CASSLGVGGQPNNEQFF.

This clone came up a few times. The chain has TRBV15 and TRBJ1-1, with TRBD1 identical over 7 bases. V shed 6 bases and J 1 base; nucleotides not matched to a gene: 2. This CDR3 is 13 amino acids long. Germline CDR1 is LNHNV and CDR2 is YYDKDF (reference sequence). CDR3 region: CATRDRPNTEAFF. CDR3 sequence (DNA): TGTGCCACCAGGGACAGGCCGAACACTGAAGCTTTCTTT.

A note on this clone: Other DNA sequences in this specimen translate into the identical CDR3. The V and J genes are TRBV5-4 and TRBJ1-2; maybe TRBD1 (5 bases). CDR1 and CDR2 from the germline V gene are SGHNT and YYREEE (reference sequence). V was pared by 0 bases and J by 4 bases, with 10 bases between. The CDR3 is made up of 14 amino acids. In DNA, the CDR3 is TGTGCCAGCAGCTTGGGGCAGGGTAGCTATGGCTACACCTTC. It yields the protein CASSLGQGSYGYTF.

The CDR3 DNA follows: TGTGCCAGCAGCCTAGAGAATGACAGGGGCTATAATTCACCCCTCCACTTT. Its protein product is CASSLENDRGYNSPLHF. The chain joins TRBV7-2 to TRBJ1-6; 8 bases align to TRBD1. CDR3 size: 17 residues. The junction had 9 bases not matched to a gene; V was cut back by 5 bases and J by 3 bases. Germline-derived CDR1 and CDR2 are SGHTA and FQGNSA. Variable domain in full (rest from reference TRBV7-2 and TRBJ1-6): GAGVSQSPSNKVTEKGKDVELRCDPISGHTALYWYRQSLGQGLEFLIYFQGNSAPDKSGLPSDRFSAERTGGSVSTLTIQRTQQEDSAVYLCASSLENDRGYNSPLHFGNGTRLTVT.

The rearrangement uses TRBV27 and TRBJ2-2, with D unresolved. Trimming removed 6 bases from V and 4 bases from J, with 12 bases in between. The CDR3 extends over 14 amino acids. CDR1 is MNHEY and CDR2 is SMNVEV in the germline V gene (reference sequence). The CDR3 spells CASSEYLITGELFF. In DNA, the CDR3 is TGTGCCAGCAGCGAGTATCTAATCACCGGGGAGCTGTTTTTT.

This chain connects TRBV12-3 or TRBV12-4 to TRBJ2-7; unclear D gene. CDR3 length: 11 amino acids. V lost 3 bases and J 5 bases, leaving 5 bases between the germline ends. The CDR3 loop reads CASSLAHEQYF. The CDR3 nucleotides are TGTGCCAGCAGTTTGGCCCACGAGCAGTACTTC.

The V and J genes are TRBV7-9 and TRBJ1-2; the D gene is possibly TRBD1 (5 bases). V was pared by 7 bases and J by 3 bases, with 12 bases between. This CDR3 contains 13 residues. Germline lookup yields CDR1 SEHNR and CDR2 FQNEAQ (reference sequence). This CDR3 is CASTSDRYYGYTF. The CDR3 nucleotides are TGTGCCAGCACCTCCGACAGATACTATGGCTACACCTTC.

The rearrangement uses TRBV9 and TRBJ2-1, with D perhaps TRBD1 (6 bases). Germline V gene sequence: CDR1 SGDLS, CDR2 YYNGEE. The CDR3 covers 15 residues. Trimming pared 0 bases from V and 3 bases from J, leaving 10 bases between. For the CDR3, the DNA is TGTGCCAGCAGCGTAGAGCAGGGGATCTACAATGAGCAGTTCTTC. Its protein product is CASSVEQGIYNEQFF. Full variable domain (outside the CDR3, taken from reference TRBV9 and TRBJ2-1): DSGVTQTPKHLITATGQRVTLRCSPRSGDLSVYWYQQSLDQGLQFLIQYYNGEERAKGNILERFSAQQFPDLHSELNLSSLELGDSALYFCASSVEQGIYNEQFFGPGTRLTVL.

This clone has just one count. The J gene is TRBJ1-5, the V gene TRBV4-1, with D perhaps matching TRBD1 (5 bases). The V and J ends lost 4 bases and 2 bases respectively, with 18 bases between them. This CDR3 spans 17 amino acids. CDR1 MGHRA and CDR2 YSYEKL come from the germline V gene. The CDR3 DNA reads as TGCGCCAGCAGCCGGGGGGGTCCCGTCTTGGGCAATCAGCCCCAGCATTTT. This encodes CASSRGGPVLGNQPQHF.

V is TRBV7-2 and J is TRBJ1-2, with TRBD1 matching over 8 bases. Trimming at V came to 3 bases and at J to 8 bases, leaving 5 bases not matched to a gene. The CDR3 runs to 13 residues. The V gene's germline CDR1 is SGHTA and CDR2 FQGNSA. Written as DNA, the CDR3 is TGTGCCAGCAGCTTCCTGGACAGGGACGGCTACACCTTC. This codes for CASSFLDRDGYTF.

The gene calls are TRBV7-2 and TRBJ2-5; 10 nucleotides line up with TRBD2. Germline assignment: CDR1 SGHTA and CDR2 FQGNSA. The CDR3 has 15 amino acids. Losses at the gene ends were 2 bases for V and 7 bases for J; bases not matched to a gene: 7. The CDR3 sequence is CASSLSSGGPGTQYF. CDR3 coding DNA: TGTGCCAGCAGCTTATCTAGCGGGGGCCCGGGGACCCAGTACTTC.

The genes are TRBV27 and TRBJ2-4; D gene unclear. The V gene lost 3 bases and the J gene lost 5 bases, with 11 bases spanning the gap. This CDR3 has 14 amino acids. Per germline, CDR1 MNHEY and CDR2 SMNVEV (reference sequence). The CDR3 reads CASSFVGSQNIQYF. CDR3 coding DNA: TGTGCCAGCAGTTTCGTGGGCAGCCAAAACATTCAGTACTTC.

This clone was counted only a few times. The gene calls are TRBV27 and TRBJ1-3; D perhaps matches TRBD1 (5 bases). With 6 bases removed from V and 0 bases from J, the gap between germline ends came to 12 bases. The CDR3 loop spans 15 amino acids. CDR1 is MNHEY and CDR2 is SMNVEV in the germline V gene (reference sequence). In nucleotides, the CDR3 is TGTGCCAGCAGCCGGGGGAGTGCCTCTGGAAACACCATATATTTT. It translates to CASSRGSASGNTIYF.

V and J are TRBV14 and TRBJ2-5; D might be TRBD2 (5 bases). The length of the CDR3 is 15 residues. Trimming took 5 bases from V and 0 from J, leaving 13 bases between them. Germline CDR1 is SGHDN and CDR2 is FVKESK. This CDR3 reads CASSGLIGYQETQYF. The CDR3 DNA is TGTGCCAGCAGCGGACTTATCGGATACCAAGAGACCCAGTACTTC.

The rearrangement uses TRBV10-1 and TRBJ2-1; 13 bases are shared with TRBD2. Trimming removed 8 bases from V and 6 bases from J; junction bases left unmatched: 7. The CDR3 spans 15 residues. The germline V gene has CDR1 WNHNN and CDR2 SYGVQD (reference sequence). CDR3 loop: CASANGLAGVNEQFF. CDR3 bases: TGCGCCAGCGCTAATGGACTAGCGGGGGTCAATGAGCAGTTCTTC.

The rearrangement joins TRBV12-5 to TRBJ2-7, with 9 bases fitting TRBD2. Germline values: CDR1 LGHNT, CDR2 FRNRAP. V shed 1 base, J shed 0 bases, and the junction held 7 bases outside the gene matches. The CDR3 sequence is 17 residues long. The CDR3 sequence: CASGLGVAGDPSYEQYF. The CDR3 DNA reads TGTGCTAGTGGTTTGGGAGTAGCGGGGGATCCCTCCTACGAGCAGTACTTC.

This chain links TRBV6-1 with TRBJ1-1; maybe TRBD1 (5 bases). There are 14 residues in the CDR3. Trimming took off 1 base at V and 8 bases at J, with 14 bases between the two ends. CDR1 and CDR2 (germline): MNHNS, SASEGT. The CDR3 DNA follows: TGTGCCAGCAGTGAAGAAAGGGGTCGCGCGGAAGCTTTCTTT. It encodes CASSEERGRAEAFF.

V usage is TRBV5-1 and J usage is TRBJ2-7; 9 nucleotides align to TRBD1. Germline V gives CDR1 SGHRS, CDR2 YFSETQ. The CDR3 covers 14 residues. V trimming: 4 bases; J trimming: 2 bases; junction bases outside the gene matches: 4. The DNA for the CDR3 is TGCGCCAGCAGCGTCCGGACAGGGGCCTACGAGCAGTACTTC. Translation: CASSVRTGAYEQYF.

Only one count was recorded for this clone. V gene TRBV6-5 combines with J gene TRBJ1-2; 7 nucleotides agree with TRBD1. Germline V CDR1 and CDR2: MNHEY, SVGAGI. The CDR3 is 15 amino acids. The V and J ends lost 6 bases and 5 bases, in that order; junction bases with no gene match: 12. The CDR3 DNA follows: TGTGCCAGCAGCATAACAGGGGTCGGTGCGTATGGCTACACCTTC. Encoded protein: CASSITGVGAYGYTF.

Regarding this clone: Other DNA sequences in this specimen translate into the identical CDR3. The rearrangement links TRBV24-1 to TRBJ2-3; 12 nucleotides agree with TRBD2. Germline-derived CDR1 and CDR2 are KGHDR and SFDVKD. V was pared by 4 bases and J by 4 bases, with 5 bases of the junction left unmatched. This CDR3 spans 16 amino acids. The CDR3 here is CATSDPSGGAPDTQYF. As DNA, the CDR3 is TGTGCCACCAGTGACCCTAGCGGGGGGGCCCCAGATACGCAGTATTTT.